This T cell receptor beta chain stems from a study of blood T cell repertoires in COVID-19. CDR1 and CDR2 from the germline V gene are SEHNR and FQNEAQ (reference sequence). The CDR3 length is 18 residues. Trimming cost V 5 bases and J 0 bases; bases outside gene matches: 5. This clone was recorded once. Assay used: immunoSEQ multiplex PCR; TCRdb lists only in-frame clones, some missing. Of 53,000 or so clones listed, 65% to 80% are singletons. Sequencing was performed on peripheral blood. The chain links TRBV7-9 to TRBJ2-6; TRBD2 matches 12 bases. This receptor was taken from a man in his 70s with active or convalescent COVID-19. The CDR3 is CASSTGLAGPSGANVLTF. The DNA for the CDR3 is TGTGCCAGCAGCACCGGACTAGCGGGACCCTCTGGGGCCAACGTCCTGACTTTC. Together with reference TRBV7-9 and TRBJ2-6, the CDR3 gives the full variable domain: DTGVSQNPRHKITKRGQNVTFRCDPISEHNRLYWYRQTLGQGPEFLTYFQNEAQLEKSRLLSDRFSAERPKGSFSTLEIQRTEQGDSAMYLCASSTGLAGPSGANVLTFGAGSRLTVL.